One and the same sample provided the 24 T cell receptor beta chains below, sequenced in a study of T cell responses to AZD1222 COVID-19 vaccine (dated by TCRdb to 2020 to 2022). The method was the immunoSEQ multiplex PCR assay. What TCRdb holds here is the immuneACCESS table cut down to in-frame rearrangements. Part of the clones is not present; checked against another copy, under half of the missing clones reflect an unresolved V gene, and the others are unexplained. In this sample the table shows fewer than 120,000 clones, about 90% of which occur a single time. Of the sample, 15% falls within the top ten clones. Reading the label with the study, this specimen's time point is: about 28 days (+/-7) after the second vaccine dose. The sample in question was peripheral blood, obtained 28 days after the second AZD1222 dose. Receptors originate from an adult who received the AZD1222 COVID-19 vaccine.

This chain links TRBV5-5 with TRBJ2-1, with 11 bases matching TRBD1. Germline V gene data show CDR1 as SGHKS and CDR2 as YYEKEE (reference sequence). Unmatched junction bases numbered 7, after V lost 4 bases and J lost 7 bases. The CDR3 loop spans 15 amino acids. The CDR3 nucleotides are TGTGCCAGCAGCGACATTGGACAGGGGGCTAATGAGCAGTTCTTC. Translation gives CASSDIGQGANEQFF. The full variable domain, its missing parts supplied by reference TRBV5-5 and TRBJ2-1, is DAGVTQSPTHLIKTRGQQVTLRCSPISGHKSVSWYQQVLGQGPQFIFQYYEKEERGRGNFPDRFSARQFPNYSSELNVNALLLGDSALYLCASSDIGQGANEQFFGPGTRLTVL.

J is TRBJ2-7 and V is TRBV5-8; 8 positions agree with TRBD2. Germline CDR1 SGHTS, CDR2 YDEGEE. CDR3 length equals 13 residues. V was pared by 0 bases and J by 7 bases, with 3 bases of the junction left unmatched. The CDR3 reads CASSLEGTREQYF. In DNA, the CDR3 is TGTGCCAGCAGCTTGGAGGGGACTAGGGAGCAGTACTTC.

The rearrangement uses TRBV5-1 and TRBJ1-2; the D gene is possibly TRBD1 (5 bases). Trimming pared 4 bases from V and 6 bases from J, leaving 10 bases between. The germline gives CDR1 SGHRS, CDR2 YFSETQ. This CDR3 has 12 amino acids. As DNA, the CDR3 is TGCGCCAGCAGCACCCAGGGACATGGCTACACCTTC. This encodes CASSTQGHGYTF.

This rearrangement joins TRBV10-3 to TRBJ1-6; weak D call: TRBD1 (5 bases). The CDR3 is 16 residues long. In germline, CDR1 is ENHRY, CDR2 SYGVKD. V was pared by 0 bases and J by 1 base, with 7 bases between. The DNA for the CDR3 is TGTGCCATCAGTGAGTCGGGGGGTTCCTATAATTCACCCCTCCACTTT. This gives the protein CAISESGGSYNSPLHF.

The chain couples TRBV5-6 to TRBJ1-2, with 9 positions matching TRBD1. Germline V gives CDR1 SGHDT, CDR2 YYEEEE. The CDR3 loop spans 14 amino acids. Losses at the gene ends were 4 bases for V and 2 bases for J; bases not matched to a gene: 3. The DNA for the CDR3 is TGTGCCAGCAGCCCCGGACAGGGGAACTATGGCTACACCTTC. It yields the protein CASSPGQGNYGYTF.

This chain joins TRBV5-1 and TRBJ1-1, with D perhaps matching TRBD1 (6 bases). Looked up from germline, CDR1 is SGHRS and CDR2 is YFSETQ. The V end lost 4 bases, the J end lost 2 bases, and 15 bases lay between the germline ends. The CDR3 contains 15 residues. CDR3 residues: CASSQAGHPNTEAFF. The DNA for the CDR3 is TGCGCCAGCAGCCAGGCGGGACACCCTAACACTGAAGCTTTCTTT.

The rearrangement uses TRBV5-8 and TRBJ1-2; the D gene is possibly TRBD1 (5 bases). Germline assignment: CDR1 SGHTS and CDR2 YDEGEE. V gave up 4 bases and J gave up 6 bases, with 19 bases separating them. The CDR3 consists of 15 residues. As DNA, the CDR3 is TGTGCCAGCAGCCCGGGCGTTGGGGGTCTCCATGGCTACACCTTC. This translates into CASSPGVGGLHGYTF.

This sequence joins TRBV19 and TRBJ2-3; D call uncertain. The length of the CDR3 is 13 residues. Germline V CDR1 and CDR2: LNHDA, SQIVND (reference sequence). V lost 4 bases to trimming and J lost 2 bases, with 7 bases between them. CDR3 DNA: TGTGCCAGTAGTAACTACGCCACAGATACGCAGTATTTT. Protein product: CASSNYATDTQYF. Looking up the rest from reference TRBV19 and TRBJ2-3 gives the full variable domain: DGGITQSPKYLFRKEGQNVTLSCEQNLNHDAMYWYRQDPGQGLRLIYYSQIVNDFQKGDIAEGYSVSREKKESFPLTVTSAQKNPTAFYLCASSNYATDTQYFGPGTRLTVL.

The chain has TRBV6-5 and TRBJ2-7; D unresolved. V was cut by 4 bases and J by 2 bases, with 12 bases left in between. The length of the CDR3 is 14 residues. The germline CDR1 and CDR2 sequences are MNHEY and SVGAGI. The CDR3, as DNA: TGTGCCAGCAGTTCGGATCTTCGTCCCTACGAGCAGTACTTC. It encodes CASSSDLRPYEQYF.

This clone was recorded only once. The chain links TRBV11-3 to TRBJ1-1; D is ambiguous. CDR1 and CDR2 from the germline V gene are SGHNT and YENEEA. This CDR3 spans 14 amino acids. The V and J ends lost 1 base and 8 bases respectively, with 14 bases between them. Here the CDR3 DNA reads TGTGCCAGCAGCTTAGGAGGTTCCATCAAGGAAGCTTTCTTT. Amino acid sequence: CASSLGGSIKEAFF.

The V call is TRBV19, the J call TRBJ1-5, with D hard to call. Per the germline V gene, CDR1 is LNHDA and CDR2 is SQIVND (reference sequence). With 6 bases removed from V and 5 bases from J, the gap between germline ends came to 8 bases. CDR3 size: 12 residues. The CDR3 bases are TGTGCCAGTAGAATGAGGGATCAGCCCCAGCATTTT. Amino acid sequence: CASRMRDQPQHF.

This rearrangement joins TRBV19 to TRBJ2-3; D may match TRBD1 or TRBD2 (5 bases each). Deletions cut 4 bases from V and 5 bases from J, with 16 bases between. The length of the CDR3 is 15 residues. The germline CDR1 and CDR2 sequences are LNHDA and SQIVND (reference sequence). As DNA, the CDR3 is TGTGCCAGTAGTACCCTAAGGGACGCGAGAGATACGCAGTATTTT. Protein: CASSTLRDARDTQYF.

The V call is TRBV6-1, the J call TRBJ2-1; the match to TRBD1 covers 8 bases. Germline CDR1 reads MNHNS; CDR2 reads SASEGT. The ends lost 4 bases at V and 0 bases at J; junction bases unmatched: 8. CDR3 length: 17 amino acids. The CDR3 DNA reads as TGTGCCAGCAGTGGTCCTTGGACAGGGAGCTCCTACAATGAGCAGTTCTTC. It yields the protein CASSGPWTGSSYNEQFF.

The chain has TRBV28 and TRBJ1-2, with 8 nucleotides matching TRBD1. The CDR3 has 14 amino acids. With V trimmed by 7 bases and J by 0 bases, 4 bases remained unmatched. CDR1 is MDHEN, CDR2 SYDVKM, per germline. Here the CDR3 DNA reads TGTGCCAGCACCTCAGGGGGCACTAACTATGGCTACACCTTC. Its protein product is CASTSGGTNYGYTF.

The genes are TRBV18 and TRBJ1-4; D is unclear. V gave up 6 bases and J gave up 4 bases, with 18 bases separating them. CDR3 size: 16 residues. Germline assignment: CDR1 KGHSH and CDR2 LQKENI. DNA for the CDR3: TGTGCCAGCTCTCAAAACCCCCGGGCTTTTAATGAAAAACTGTTTTTT. It is translated as CASSQNPRAFNEKLFF.

The V and J genes are TRBV7-9 and TRBJ1-4; TRBD1 is a possible D gene (5 bases). The CDR3 has 14 residues. Trimming shortened V by 1 base and J by 11 bases, and 14 bases separated the two germline ends. Per the germline V gene, CDR1 is SEHNR and CDR2 is FQNEAQ (reference sequence). CDR3 loop: CASSLGGIPLKLFF. As DNA, the CDR3 is TGTGCCAGCAGCTTAGGGGGGATCCCCCTCAAACTGTTTTTT.

The V call is TRBV29-1, the J call TRBJ1-2, with D maybe TRBD1 (6 bases). CDR1 and CDR2 from the germline V gene are SQVTM and ANQGSEA. The CDR3 is 12 residues long. V was cut by 6 bases and J by 9 bases, with 17 bases left in between. The CDR3 DNA is TGCAGCGTCCCTACACTACAGGGACGCTACACCTTC. This translates into CSVPTLQGRYTF. Looking up the rest from reference TRBV29-1 and TRBJ1-2 gives the full variable domain: SAVISQKPSRDICQRGTSLTIQCQVDSQVTMMFWYRQQPGQSLTLIATANQGSEATYESGFVIDKFPISRPNLTFSTLTVSNMSPEDSSIYLCSVPTLQGRYTFGSGTRLTVV.

The chain has TRBV19 and TRBJ1-5; TRBD1 is a possible D gene (6 bases). V was clipped by 5 bases and J by 2 bases, with 13 bases between them. The germline V gene encodes CDR1 LNHDA and CDR2 SQIVND (reference sequence). CDR3 length equals 15 residues. The CDR3, as DNA: TGTGCCAGTAGTTACAGGGAAGAGGGCAATCAGCCCCAGCATTTT. As protein: CASSYREEGNQPQHF. Filled out from reference TRBV19 and TRBJ1-5, the complete variable domain reads DGGITQSPKYLFRKEGQNVTLSCEQNLNHDAMYWYRQDPGQGLRLIYYSQIVNDFQKGDIAEGYSVSREKKESFPLTVTSAQKNPTAFYLCASSYREEGNQPQHFGDGTRLSIL.

This clone has just a few counts. This chain links TRBV27 with TRBJ1-6, with a possible D match to TRBD1 (6 bases). From germline, CDR1 is MNHEY and CDR2 SMNVEV (reference sequence). CDR3 length equals 17 residues. Trimming shortened V by 3 bases and J by 7 bases, and 19 bases separated the two germline ends. The CDR3 loop is CASSFSLDSLWNSPLHF. The CDR3 DNA reads as TGTGCCAGCAGTTTTAGTCTGGACAGCTTATGGAATTCACCCCTCCACTTT.

This chain links TRBV7-9 with TRBJ1-3, with a possible D match to TRBD1 (5 bases). The CDR3 consists of 15 residues. CDR1 and CDR2 from the germline V gene are SEHNR and FQNEAQ (reference sequence). V lost 1 base, J lost 0 bases, and 7 bases lay in between. CDR3 residues: CASSLDRNSGNTIYF. The CDR3 nucleotides read TGTGCCAGCAGCTTAGACAGGAACTCTGGAAACACCATATATTTT.

V is TRBV6-1 and J is TRBJ2-7; 9 bases align to TRBD1. The J segment lost 5 bases and the V segment lost 9 bases, leaving 8 bases of the junction unmatched. Germline V CDR1 and CDR2: MNHNS, SASEGT. The CDR3 sequence is 13 residues long. The CDR3 DNA sequence: TGTGCCAGTAAGGGACAGGGTTCTCACGAGCAGTACTTC. Protein: CASKGQGSHEQYF.

CDR3 coding DNA: TGTGCCAGCAGTGAACATAGGGAGCTAGCCAAAAACATTCAGTACTTC. This translates into CASSEHRELAKNIQYF. This chain uses TRBV2 with TRBJ2-4; a possible D gene is TRBD2 (5 bases). CDR1 and CDR2 (germline): SNHLY, FYNNEI. V lost 2 bases and J 0 bases, leaving 11 bases between the germline ends. The CDR3 has 16 residues.

The chain couples TRBV10-3 to TRBJ1-5; D unresolved. V lost 5 bases and J 0 bases, leaving 14 bases between the germline ends. There are 16 residues in the CDR3. The germline V gene encodes CDR1 ENHRY and CDR2 SYGVKD. CDR3 in amino acids: CAISSSGSNSNQPQHF. In nucleotides, the CDR3 is TGTGCCATCAGTTCCAGCGGGAGTAATAGCAATCAGCCCCAGCATTTT.

This chain connects TRBV6-5 to TRBJ2-7; possible D gene TRBD1, 5 bases. The CDR3 is 14 amino acids. Germline V gene lookup returns CDR1 MNHEY and CDR2 SVGAGI. V lost 3 bases, J lost 2 bases, and 11 bases lay in between. The chain's CDR3 is CASSYDRQTYEQYF. For the CDR3, the DNA is TGTGCCAGCAGTTATGACCGACAGACCTACGAGCAGTACTTC.